These 8 T cell receptor beta chains were all obtained from the same sample, sequenced in a study of blood T cells in healthy people across ages (dated by TCRdb to the mid-2010s). The library came from 5' RACE. The instrument given in TCRdb is Illumina HiSeq 2500. A second PCR of roughly 7 to 11 cycles was performed with a sample-barcoded 5' primer and a J-beta primer mix. Through fastp at Q25 and MiXCR, TCRdb rebuilt clones from the public reads, retaining in-frame beta chains. Every CDR3 protein is listed once, alongside the most common genes and DNA of its rows. The sample profile shows over 950,000 distinct CDR3 sequences; 35% to 40% of them were found once. Around 13% of the sample comes from the top ten. The specimen sequenced was blood. These receptor sequences come from a man aged 18 to 30 in good health.

V and J are TRBV27 and TRBJ2-1, with 7 bases aligning to TRBD1. V lost 10 bases, J lost 5 bases, and 8 bases stayed unmatched. Germline loops: CDR1 MNHEY, CDR2 SMNVEV (reference sequence). CDR3 length equals 13 residues. Here the CDR3 DNA reads TGTGCCATCCACCGACAGGGCGACAATGAGCAGTTCTTC. Its translation: CAIHRQGDNEQFF.

As for this clonotype: A much larger clonotype is one base distant, so this may be a read error. This chain joins TRBV20-1 and TRBJ2-1, with 12 bases that match TRBD2. The J call may be wrong; the DNA end is better matched by TRBJ2-7. The germline gives CDR1 DFQATT, CDR2 SNEGSKA (reference sequence). The CDR3 has 17 amino acids. CDR3 protein: CSASRTSGGKSYNEQYF. The CDR3 DNA sequence: TGCAGTGCTAGTCGAACTAGCGGGGGGAAGTCCTACAATGAGCAGTACTTC.

This clonotype was counted a single time. The J gene is TRBJ2-1, the V gene TRBV29-1; perhaps D is TRBD1 or TRBD2 (5 bases each). The germline CDR1 and CDR2 sequences are SQVTM and ANQGSEA. With 6 bases removed from V and 13 bases from J, the gap between germline ends came to 16 bases. The CDR3 is 11 amino acids. CDR3 residues: CSVAGWETQFF. DNA of the CDR3: TGCAGCGTGGCAGGGTGGGAGACCCAGTTCTTC.

This clonotype was counted between two and nine times. This sequence joins TRBV5-1 and TRBJ1-4, with D unclear. The V end lost 4 bases, the J end lost 5 bases, and 12 bases lay between the germline ends. Germline CDR1 reads SGHRS; CDR2 reads YFSETQ. CDR3 length: 14 residues. This chain's CDR3 is CASSPVLGNEKLFF. CDR3 DNA: TGCGCCAGCAGCCCTGTATTGGGGAATGAAAAACTGTTTTTT.

This clonotype appeared a few times. This sequence joins TRBV12-3 or TRBV12-4 and TRBJ1-2, with TRBD1 matching over 8 bases. V lost 7 bases to trimming and J lost 3 bases; unmatched junction nucleotides: 4. The CDR3 sequence is 13 residues long. The CDR3 is CASNNRGDYGYTF. Written as DNA, the CDR3 is TGTGCCAGCAACAACAGGGGGGACTATGGCTACACCTTC.

This clonotype was found a few times. The V call is TRBV25-1, the J call TRBJ1-4; D unresolved. V lost 1 base, J lost 10 bases, and 4 bases lay in between. The CDR3 covers 11 residues. Germline CDR1 MGHDK, CDR2 SYGVNS. CDR3 sequence: CASSELGKLFF. The CDR3 nucleotides read TGTGCCAGCAGTGAATTAGGAAAACTGTTTTTT. The full variable domain, its missing parts supplied by reference TRBV25-1 and TRBJ1-4, is EADIYQTPRYLVIGTGKKITLECSQTMGHDKMYWYQQDPGMELHLIHYSYGVNSTEKGDLSSESTVSRIRTEHFPLTLESARPSHTSQYLCASSELGKLFFGSGTQLSVL.

The chain has TRBV5-4 and TRBJ2-1; D is undetermined. The J call is uncertain, as TRBJ2-7 better fits the DNA end. CDR1 is SGHNT and CDR2 is YYREEE in the germline V gene (reference sequence). This CDR3 contains 17 residues. The CDR3 sequence is CASSLGGQELSYNEQYF. The DNA for the CDR3 is TGTGCCAGCAGCTTGGGCGGCCAGGAACTCTCCTACAATGAGCAGTACTTC.

The gene calls are TRBV20-1 and TRBJ1-6, with 10 bases identical to TRBD1. The CDR3 length is 18 residues. The V segment lost 2 bases and the J segment 0 bases; nucleotides outside the gene matches: 7. Germline loops: CDR1 DFQATT, CDR2 SNEGSKA (reference sequence). The CDR3 here is CSARRLGQGISYNSPLHF. CDR3 coding DNA: TGCAGTGCTAGACGCTTGGGACAGGGGATCTCCTATAATTCACCCCTCCACTTT.